This T cell receptor beta chain was found in a study of blood T cell repertoires in COVID-19. For the study at large: PBMCs, B-cell-depleted T cells, or T cells were the source of the cDNA or gDNA that made up the material.

The CDR3 covers 16 residues. The ends were cut back, 4 bases at V and 0 bases at J, with 11 bases in the middle. Germline V gene data show CDR1 as SGDLS and CDR2 as YYNGEE. Measured with immunoSEQ multiplex PCR; TCRdb has only the in-frame clones, and not every one. In the table there are about 140,000 clones, about four fifths of which are singletons. This clone has more than one count but fewer than ten. Sequenced sample: peripheral blood. The rearrangement uses TRBV9 and TRBJ2-6; D may be TRBD2 (5 bases). This clonotype was obtained from a man at least 80 years old with acute or convalescent COVID-19. CDR3 sequence: CASSRGWTSGANVLTF. CDR3 DNA: TGTGCCAGCAGCCGAGGGTGGACCTCTGGGGCCAACGTCCTGACTTTC.